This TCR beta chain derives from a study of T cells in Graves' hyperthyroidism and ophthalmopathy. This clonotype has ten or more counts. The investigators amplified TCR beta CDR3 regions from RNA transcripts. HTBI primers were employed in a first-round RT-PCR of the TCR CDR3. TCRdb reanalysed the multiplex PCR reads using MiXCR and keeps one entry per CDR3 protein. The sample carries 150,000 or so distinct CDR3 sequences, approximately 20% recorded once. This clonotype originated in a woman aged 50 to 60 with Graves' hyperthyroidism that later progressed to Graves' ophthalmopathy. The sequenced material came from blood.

This chain's CDR3 is CASSSGQGAWTQYF. The CDR3 DNA sequence: TGTGCCAGCAGTTCCGGACAGGGGGCTTGGACCCAGTACTTC. The chain has TRBV11-2 and TRBJ2-5, with 11 bases identical to TRBD1. With V trimmed by 6 bases and J by 7 bases, 7 bases remained unmatched. CDR1 and CDR2 (germline): SGHAT, FQNNGV. This CDR3 has 14 amino acids.